These T cell receptor beta chains were read from a single sample in a study of molecular identifiers for immune sequencing clone quantification. One entry per CDR3 protein results from TCRdb running MiXCR on the PCR reads. The data contain approximately 20,000 distinct CDR3 sequences, roughly 20% of them seen just once; the ten biggest clones take up over 6%. Sequencing was carried out using naive CD8+ T cells from blood, with Jurkat cell RNA spiked in. These receptors were obtained from a human donor in good health. Some libraries in this study had Jurkat cell RNA spiked in. CDR3s include the opening cysteine and the closing phenylalanine or tryptophan. A D gene is named only where the DNA matches it firmly.

V	D	CDR3
TRBV27	TRBD1	CASSFWTGATEAFF
TRBV9	-	CASSEEAILSGANVLTF
TRBV28	-	CASDAGSHNEQFF
TRBV5-8	-	CASSLFEDEQFF
TRBV5-6	TRBD1	CASSLGTGQKIYEQYF
TRBV29-1	TRBD1	CSVEETGRNEQYF
TRBV5-1	-	CASSLGTAKNIQYF
TRBV7-2	-	CASSLGGGSQETQYF
TRBV20-1	-	CSANRGLLEATLAKNIQYF
TRBV2	TRBD1	CASSPTGGSYNEQFF
TRBV28	-	CASSLRTEGNTIYF
TRBV27	TRBD1	CASSLQGQSIYEQYF
TRBV3-1	-	CASSIWVQGTEAFF
TRBV27	TRBD1	CATAQAGTGSTGELFF
TRBV3-1	-	CASSQDSDEQYF
TRBV7-2	TRBD2	CASSLIAGVDTQYF
TRBV5-1	-	CASADSQETQYF
TRBV5-1	TRBD2	CATPAGGYAGELFF
TRBV27	TRBD1	CASSLRGLGEQYF
TRBV29-1	-	CSVPSGTVNEKLFF
TRBV5-1	TRBD1	CASSGDSYGYTF
TRBV7-9	-	CASSLILTHSGNTIYF
TRBV7-6	-	CASSLVPGIGSGANVLTF
TRBV29-1	TRBD1	CSGGQGAYEQYF
TRBV7-3	-	CASSLSGRGEETQYF
TRBV24-1	TRBD1	CATSDRDRNYEQYF
TRBV28	-	CASSLRGPTYEQYF